This T cell receptor beta chain comes out of a study of T-cell memory formation after mild COVID-19. Barcoded TCR alpha and TCR beta cDNA libraries with UMIs came from 5'RACE using constant-segment primers. Using its own MiXCR run on the 5' RACE reads, TCRdb lists one record per CDR3 protein. The table has 500,000 to 650,000 distinct CDR3 sequences, 20% to 25% seen once. This clonotype was observed a handful of times. The clonotype was recovered from an adult woman who had mild COVID-19 (a few samples of this study predate the infection). Cell type and time point are not known. Source material: PBMCs or a T cell subset sorted from them (not recorded which).

CDR3 region: CASSMKSWTGELFF. The CDR3 bases are TGTGCCAGCAGTATGAAATCTTGGACCGGGGAGCTGTTTTTT. The chain combines TRBV12-3 or TRBV12-4 with TRBJ2-2; D gene unclear. The V end lost 5 bases, the J end lost 5 bases, and 12 bases lay between the germline ends. This CDR3 is 14 amino acids long.